These 19 T cell receptor beta chains were all obtained from the same sample, sequenced in a study of early T cells in non-severe SARS-CoV-2 infection. TCRdb independently ran MiXCR on the 5' RACE reads; one entry per CDR3 protein. The sample has roughly 93,000 distinct CDR3 sequences; around 10% are singletons. Sequencing was done on a sample of whole blood. The origin of the receptors is an adult who was a healthcare worker with PCR-confirmed SARS-CoV-2 infection or an uninfected control (not recorded which).

In its sample, this clonotype was seen many times. The chain has TRBV28 and TRBJ2-7; no clear D gene. V shed 8 bases and J shed 0 bases, with 8 bases lying between them. The CDR3 consists of 12 residues. Germline V lookup: CDR1 MDHEN, CDR2 SYDVKM. Here the CDR3 reads CASLSRSYEQYF. CDR3 DNA: TGTGCCAGCTTATCGCGCTCCTACGAGCAGTACTTC. Complete variable domain (other parts from reference TRBV28 and TRBJ2-7): DVKVTQSSRYLVKRTGEKVFLECVQDMDHENMFWYRQDPGLGLRLIYFSYDVKMKEKGDIPEGYSVSREKKERFSLILESASTNQTSMYLCASLSRSYEQYFGPGTRLTVT.

The sample holds many counts of this clonotype. At one end, the junction sequence differs from germline, possibly due to a read error. The chain is built from TRBV7-9 and TRBJ2-4; a weak D match, TRBD2 (6 bases). The CDR3 totals 14 residues. The germline gives CDR1 SEHNR, CDR2 FQNEAQ (reference sequence). The DNA of the CDR3 is TGTGCCAGCAGCTTAGCGGGAGGAGTCACTAATCGGGTTTTC. It is translated as CASSLAGGVTNRVF.

The V and J genes are TRBV5-3 and TRBJ1-2; weak D call: TRBD1 (6 bases). TRBV5-3 falls under the ORF class, with uncertain function. The CDR3 is 14 amino acids. Trimming took 4 bases from V and 4 from J, leaving 14 bases between them. The CDR3 bases are TGTGCCAGAAGCAGGGACACGCCTAGCTATGGCTACACCTTC. Its translation: CARSRDTPSYGYTF.

This clonotype was counted a few times. The V gene is TRBV28, the J gene TRBJ1-2; 7 nucleotides agree with TRBD1. The CDR3 runs to 13 residues. V lost 10 bases, J lost 4 bases, and 9 bases stayed unmatched. The germline CDR1 and CDR2 sequences are MDHEN and SYDVKM. The CDR3 coding sequence is TGTGCCATAAGAAAACAGGGGTTCTATGGCTACACCTTC. Translated: CAIRKQGFYGYTF.

There are a few counts of this clonotype. V usage is TRBV11-2 and J usage is TRBJ1-1, with TRBD1 identical over 7 bases. The CDR3 length is 14 residues. Germline CDR1 reads SGHAT; CDR2 reads FQNNGV. J lost 4 bases, V lost 1 base, and 3 bases had no gene match. CDR3 DNA: TGTGCCAGCAGCTTAGCAAGGGGGCTCACTGAAGCTTTCTTT. Residues: CASSLARGLTEAFF.

This clonotype turned up a few times. This CDR3 reads CASSYSGTETEAFF. DNA for the CDR3: TGTGCCAGCAGTTACTCCGGGACAGAGACTGAAGCTTTCTTT. The genes are TRBV6-5 and TRBJ1-1; the match to TRBD1 covers 7 bases. CDR1 MNHEY and CDR2 SVGAGI come from the germline V gene. The length of the CDR3 is 14 residues. With 0 bases clipped from V and 5 bases from J, the junction kept 3 bases outside the gene matches.

V and J are TRBV6-2 or TRBV6-3 and TRBJ1-6; D not resolved. Deletions cut 5 bases from V and 6 bases from J, with 11 bases between. Germline V lookup: CDR1 MNHEY, CDR2 SVGEGT. The CDR3 totals 14 residues. The CDR3 region has the DNA TGTGCCAGCAGTACACGTCCCGCTAATTCACCCCTCCACTTT. Its translation: CASSTRPANSPLHF.

This chain uses TRBV19 with TRBJ2-1; 7 positions match TRBD2. Trimming took 5 bases from V and 4 from J; bases not matched to a gene: 8. The germline V gene encodes CDR1 LNHDA and CDR2 SQIVND (reference sequence). This CDR3 spans 15 amino acids. In nucleotides, the CDR3 is TGTGCCAGTAGTTCTAGCGGAGGAGATTACAATGAGCAGTTCTTC. Translating gives CASSSSGGDYNEQFF.

This clonotype was found a few times. This chain uses TRBV7-8 with TRBJ1-4, with 7 nucleotides matching TRBD1. Germline CDR1 and CDR2: SGHVS and FQNEAQ. The junction had 8 bases not matched to a gene; V was cut back by 5 bases and J by 8 bases. There are 14 residues in the CDR3. The CDR3 spells CASSQGGAGEKLFF. CDR3 sequence (DNA): TGTGCCAGCAGCCAAGGGGGCGCAGGGGAAAAACTGTTTTTT.

The table lists this clonotype with a count of one. The CDR3 region is CASSGSSGGAETQYF. The DNA of the CDR3 is TGTGCCAGCAGTGGGTCAAGCGGGGGGGCTGAGACCCAGTACTTC. V gene TRBV25-1 combines with J gene TRBJ2-5; 10 nucleotides line up with TRBD2. Germline CDR1 and CDR2: MGHDK and SYGVNS. The CDR3 length is 15 residues. Trimming at V came to 4 bases and at J to 5 bases, leaving 7 bases not matched to a gene.

The J gene is TRBJ1-5, the V gene TRBV19; possible D gene TRBD1, 6 bases. The CDR3 extends over 17 amino acids. Per germline, CDR1 LNHDA and CDR2 SQIVND (reference sequence). V lost 5 bases, J lost 1 base, and 18 bases lay in between. The CDR3, as DNA: TGTGCCAGTAGTGCACCGAGAAACAGGGAAAGCAATCAGCCCCAGCATTTT. Translated: CASSAPRNRESNQPQHF.

The V call is TRBV6-1, the J call TRBJ1-2; D ambiguous. Trimming left V 8 bases short and J 6 bases short, with 7 bases between. CDR1 MNHNS and CDR2 SASEGT come from the germline V gene. This CDR3 has 10 amino acids. CDR3 nucleotide sequence: TGTGCCAGCGCGGACCATGGCTACACCTTC. It specifies CASADHGYTF.

This clonotype appeared a few times. The chain carries TRBV5-5 and TRBJ2-1, with 12 bases lining up with TRBD2. The CDR3 has 15 amino acids. Germline-derived CDR1 and CDR2 are SGHKS and YYEKEE (reference sequence). V trimming: 5 bases; J trimming: 2 bases; junction bases outside the gene matches: 2. CDR3 DNA: TGTGCCAGCAGGCGGACTAGCGGGACCTACAATGAGCAGTTCTTC. Translation gives CASRRTSGTYNEQFF.

At least ten counts were recorded for this clonotype. Germline is not matched at one junction end, which may reflect a read error. This chain joins TRBV5-6 and TRBJ2-6; TRBD1 might be the D (5 bases). This CDR3 region has 15 residues. The germline V gene has CDR1 SGHDT and CDR2 YYEEEE. The DNA for the CDR3 is TGTGCCAGCAGCTTGGGCCGCTCTGGGGCCAACGTCCTGATTTTC. Translation: CASSLGRSGANVLIF.

V usage is TRBV18 and J usage is TRBJ1-6; D not certain. Germline loops: CDR1 KGHSH, CDR2 LQKENI. Trimming took 6 bases from V and 10 from J, leaving 10 bases between them. The CDR3 covers 12 residues. Written as DNA, the CDR3 is TGTGCCAGCTCTCAAGATCGGTCACCCCTCCACTTT. Translated, it gives CASSQDRSPLHF.

This clonotype was seen ten or more times. CDR3 in DNA: TGCGCCAGCAGCTTGGCGTGGACTAGCGGGGGTCGTGGGGCTGAGCAGTTCTTC. This encodes CASSLAWTSGGRGAEQFF. This chain links TRBV5-1 with TRBJ2-1; 13 positions match TRBD2. After removal of 0 bases from V and 9 bases from J, the junction contained 12 bases not matched to a gene. The germline V gene has CDR1 SGHRS and CDR2 YFSETQ. The CDR3 spans 18 residues.

This clonotype was counted at least ten times. The chain is built from TRBV6-5 and TRBJ1-3; D not certain. CDR3 length: 15 amino acids. The V end was cut by 6 bases, the J end by 0 bases, with 12 bases between. CDR1 and CDR2 (germline): MNHEY, SVGAGI. CDR3 in DNA: TGTGCCAGCAGAATACAGAGATACTCTGGAAACACCATATATTTT. It encodes CASRIQRYSGNTIYF.

Comments on this clonotype: Being one base from a much bigger clone, this may be a read error. The chain carries TRBV3-1 and TRBJ1-2; D unclear. CDR1 is LGHDT and CDR2 is YNNKEL in the germline V gene (reference sequence). Trimming took 3 bases from V and 4 from J, leaving 6 bases between them. CDR3 length: 12 residues. The CDR3 sequence is CASSQGIYGYTF. The CDR3 DNA is TGTGCCAGCAGCCAGGGAATCTATGGCTACACCTTC.

The V gene is TRBV19, the J gene TRBJ2-7, with 7 bases matching TRBD1. This CDR3 is built from 13 residues. The V segment lost 3 bases and the J segment 5 bases; nucleotides outside the gene matches: 4. Germline assignment: CDR1 LNHDA and CDR2 SQIVND (reference sequence). The CDR3 here is CASSIGTDNEQYF. CDR3 in DNA: TGTGCCAGTAGTATTGGGACAGACAACGAGCAGTACTTC. Drawing the rest from reference TRBV19 and TRBJ2-7, the complete variable domain is DGGITQSPKYLFRKEGQNVTLSCEQNLNHDAMYWYRQDPGQGLRLIYYSQIVNDFQKGDIAEGYSVSREKKESFPLTVTSAQKNPTAFYLCASSIGTDNEQYFGPGTRLTVT.